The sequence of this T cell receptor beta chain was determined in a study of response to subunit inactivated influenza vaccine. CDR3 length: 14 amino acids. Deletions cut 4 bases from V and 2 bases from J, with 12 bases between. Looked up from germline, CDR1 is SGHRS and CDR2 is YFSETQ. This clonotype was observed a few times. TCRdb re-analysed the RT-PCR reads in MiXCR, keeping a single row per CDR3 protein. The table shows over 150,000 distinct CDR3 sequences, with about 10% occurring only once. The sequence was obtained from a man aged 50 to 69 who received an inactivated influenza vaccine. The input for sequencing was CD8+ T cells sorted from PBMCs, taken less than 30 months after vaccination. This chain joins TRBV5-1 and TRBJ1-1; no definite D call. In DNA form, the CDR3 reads TGCGCCAGCAGCGGAGGAACAGTTAACACTGAAGCTTTCTTT. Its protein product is CASSGGTVNTEAFF.